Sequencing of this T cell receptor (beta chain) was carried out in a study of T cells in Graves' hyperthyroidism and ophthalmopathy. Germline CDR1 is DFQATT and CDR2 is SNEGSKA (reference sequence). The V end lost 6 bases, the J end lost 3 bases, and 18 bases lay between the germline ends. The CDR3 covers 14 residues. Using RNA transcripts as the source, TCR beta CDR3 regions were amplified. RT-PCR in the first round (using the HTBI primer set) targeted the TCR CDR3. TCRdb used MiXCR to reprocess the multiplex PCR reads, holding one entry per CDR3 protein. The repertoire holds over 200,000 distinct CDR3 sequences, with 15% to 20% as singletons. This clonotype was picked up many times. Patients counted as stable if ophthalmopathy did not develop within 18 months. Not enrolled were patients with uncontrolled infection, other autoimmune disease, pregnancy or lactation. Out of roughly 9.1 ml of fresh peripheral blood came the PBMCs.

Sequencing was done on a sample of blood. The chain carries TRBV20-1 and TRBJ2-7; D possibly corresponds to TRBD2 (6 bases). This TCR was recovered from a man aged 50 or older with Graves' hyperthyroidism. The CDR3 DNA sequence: TGCAGTGCGAGTCCCTTGGGACTCATCTACGAGCAGTACTTC. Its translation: CSASPLGLIYEQYF.